These 16 T cell receptor beta chains were all obtained from the same sample, sequenced in a study of T cells in narcolepsy. The method was immunoSEQ multiplex PCR; TCRdb's version includes in-frame clones alone and lacks a portion of them. The table lists 30,000 to 40,000 clones, approximately 77% of them singletons. The sample was memory (CD45RA-) CD4+ T cells from blood. The source is a human donor in good health.

CDR3 protein: CASLRGADEKLFF. The CDR3 DNA is TGTGCCAGCCTTCGGGGGGCCGATGAAAAACTGTTTTTT. This chain connects TRBV2 to TRBJ1-4; weak D call: TRBD1 (6 bases). Germline CDR1 reads SNHLY; CDR2 reads FYNNEI. Trimming took 8 bases from V and 6 from J, leaving 13 bases between them. This CDR3 spans 13 amino acids.

The genes are TRBV6-1 and TRBJ1-2; D possibly corresponds to TRBD1 (6 bases). V gave up 6 bases and J gave up 4 bases, with 12 bases separating them. There are 13 residues in the CDR3. CDR1 MNHNS and CDR2 SASEGT come from the germline V gene. The CDR3 region is CASRRQASYGYTF. The CDR3 DNA reads as TGTGCCAGCAGACGACAGGCATCCTATGGCTACACCTTC.

A few counts support this clone. The chain combines TRBV6-1 with TRBJ2-1; D unclear. CDR1 and CDR2 from the germline V gene are MNHNS and SASEGT. V was shortened by 8 bases and J by 9 bases, with 11 bases between the two germline ends. CDR3 length: 11 amino acids. This chain's CDR3 is CASDRSGEQFF. CDR3 coding DNA: TGTGCCAGCGACCGATCGGGTGAGCAGTTCTTC.

The chain's CDR3 is CATSRENPTGELFF. For the CDR3, the DNA is TGTGCCACCAGCAGAGAAAACCCCACCGGGGAGCTGTTTTTT. The chain combines TRBV15 with TRBJ2-2, with D unresolved. The CDR3 has 14 amino acids. Germline CDR1 LNHNV, CDR2 YYDKDF (reference sequence). V was trimmed by 0 bases and J by 4 bases, leaving 6 bases between them.

The CDR3 reads CASSPLAGGRADTQYF. In nucleotides, the CDR3 is TGTGCCAGCAGCCCCCTCGCGGGGGGACGGGCAGATACGCAGTATTTT. This chain connects TRBV13 to TRBJ2-3; 8 nucleotides align to TRBD2. Trimming removed 5 bases from V and 4 bases from J; junction bases left unmatched: 11. The germline V gene has CDR1 PRHDT and CDR2 FYEKMQ (reference sequence). CDR3 size: 16 residues.

This clone was found once. Other DNA variants within this sample encode the same CDR3. The V gene is TRBV18, the J gene TRBJ1-5; possibly TRBD1 for D (6 bases). This CDR3 has 13 amino acids. Germline V CDR1 and CDR2: KGHSH, LQKENI. Trimming stripped 1 base from V and 5 bases from J, with 6 bases between. The CDR3 is CASSPQGDQPQHF. The CDR3 DNA reads as TGTGCCAGCTCACCACAGGGGGATCAGCCCCAGCATTTT.

The chain recombines TRBV11-2 with TRBJ2-7; 14 bases fit TRBD2. With V trimmed by 4 bases and J by 3 bases, 11 bases remained unmatched. Per germline, CDR1 SGHAT and CDR2 FQNNGV. The CDR3 is 18 amino acids. DNA of the CDR3: TGTGCCAGCAGCTCCCCCGGGACTAGCGGGAGTTTTATCTACGAGCAGTACTTC. This encodes CASSSPGTSGSFIYEQYF.

The chain recombines TRBV6-1 with TRBJ2-1; TRBD2 matches 9 bases. The CDR3 consists of 15 residues. CDR1 and CDR2 from the germline V gene are MNHNS and SASEGT. The V segment lost 5 bases and the J segment 4 bases; nucleotides outside the gene matches: 6. CDR3 region: CASSRSGSKYNEQFF. As DNA, the CDR3 is TGTGCCAGCAGTCGTAGCGGGAGTAAGTACAATGAGCAGTTCTTC.

The V call is TRBV13, the J call TRBJ2-6; D is unclear. V was shortened by 6 bases and J by 2 bases, with 14 bases between the two germline ends. This CDR3 region has 16 residues. Looked up from germline, CDR1 is PRHDT and CDR2 is FYEKMQ (reference sequence). The CDR3 coding sequence is TGTGCCAGCAGTCGTAACGTCCAAACTGGGGCCAACGTCCTGACTTTC. Translating gives CASSRNVQTGANVLTF.

The genes are TRBV5-1 and TRBJ2-1; D call uncertain. The V end lost 4 bases, the J end lost 5 bases, and 13 bases lay between the germline ends. The CDR3 runs to 14 residues. The germline gives CDR1 SGHRS, CDR2 YFSETQ. CDR3 region: CASSTQAVNNEQFF. As DNA, the CDR3 is TGCGCCAGCAGCACCCAGGCAGTCAACAATGAGCAGTTCTTC.

The genes are TRBV28 and TRBJ1-4; 7 bases align to TRBD1. Germline CDR1 is MDHEN and CDR2 is SYDVKM. CDR3 size: 14 residues. The V gene end was trimmed by 6 bases and the J gene end by 8 bases; junction bases not matched to a gene: 9. The DNA for the CDR3 is TGTGCCAGCAGGGAGACAGGGATGGGAGAAAAACTGTTTTTT. It yields the protein CASRETGMGEKLFF.

V usage is TRBV28 and J usage is TRBJ1-1, with 9 bases fitting TRBD1. The CDR3 consists of 14 residues. The germline V gene encodes CDR1 MDHEN and CDR2 SYDVKM. Trimming at V came to 6 bases and at J to 3 bases, leaving 5 bases not matched to a gene. The CDR3 nucleotides read TGTGCCAGCAGCCCGGGACAGGGATACACTGAAGCTTTCTTT. It specifies CASSPGQGYTEAFF.

This clone is judged medium-sized. This chain connects TRBV10-1 to TRBJ2-3; maybe TRBD1 (5 bases). The CDR3 has 15 residues. Germline CDR1 WNHNN, CDR2 SYGVQD (reference sequence). Trimming removed 2 bases from V and 7 bases from J, with 16 bases in between. CDR3 in DNA: TGCGCCAGCAGTGAGACCGGACAAGCTCTTTATACGCAGTATTTT. It codes for CASSETGQALYTQYF.

The chain has TRBV28 and TRBJ2-2; D not certain. Between the trimmed V and J ends, which lost 3 bases and 6 bases, there was a span of 8 bases. Germline lookup yields CDR1 MDHEN and CDR2 SYDVKM. This CDR3 contains 13 residues. The CDR3: CASSLVSPGELFF. The CDR3 coding sequence is TGTGCCAGCAGTTTGGTATCGCCCGGGGAGCTGTTTTTT.

The chain has TRBV7-9 and TRBJ2-1, with D tentatively TRBD2 (5 bases). The V gene lost 5 bases and the J gene lost 8 bases, with 13 bases spanning the gap. The CDR3 totals 13 residues. Germline CDR1 and CDR2: SEHNR and FQNEAQ (reference sequence). The CDR3 DNA reads TGTGCCAGCAGCCTCGGGGTTAGTTATGAGCAGTTCTTC. Protein: CASSLGVSYEQFF.

The genes are TRBV5-4 and TRBJ2-7; TRBD2 matches at 7 bases. V was pared by 4 bases and J by 2 bases, with 6 bases of the junction left unmatched. The CDR3 has 14 amino acids. Germline V gene data show CDR1 as SGHNT and CDR2 as YYREEE (reference sequence). This CDR3 is CASSASSGAYEQYF. CDR3 in DNA: TGTGCCAGCAGCGCCTCTAGCGGAGCCTACGAGCAGTACTTC.